This T cell receptor beta chain was recovered during a study of low-dose radiotherapy and immunotherapy resistance in tumors. Study in general: A dose of 1 Gy per fraction every two weeks went to Cohort 2, totaling 13 Gy over 26 weeks. Treatment consisted of nivolumab 240 mg every two weeks and ipilimumab 1 mg/kg every six weeks, given intravenously to patients. Aspirin was taken orally by patients at 300 mg daily for four cycles from cycle 1 day 1.

TRAV and TRBV primers primed cDNA for both TCRalpha and TCRbeta. Both a constant-region primer and a V-primer adapter served to amplify TCRs across about 20 PCR cycles. TCRdb recomputed calls from the reads with MiXCR, one row per CDR3 protein. This repertoire shows over 55,000 distinct CDR3 sequences, less than 40% found once; its top ten account for more than 9.5%. The germline V gene encodes CDR1 LGHNA and CDR2 YSLEER. The V gene lost 0 bases and the J gene lost 6 bases, with 11 bases spanning the gap. CDR3 length: 15 amino acids. The time point: before trial treatment. Donors were given nivolumab, ipilimumab, aspirin, low-dose cyclophosphamide and low-dose radiotherapy.

Sequenced here: PBMCs, sampled before treatment. This TCR was recovered from a female donor with ovarian cancer. The rearrangement links TRBV4-3 to TRBJ2-2; D is unclear. The CDR3 coding sequence is TGCGCCAGCAGCCAAGATAACGGTCTCGCCGGGGAGCTGTTTTTT. It yields the protein CASSQDNGLAGELFF.